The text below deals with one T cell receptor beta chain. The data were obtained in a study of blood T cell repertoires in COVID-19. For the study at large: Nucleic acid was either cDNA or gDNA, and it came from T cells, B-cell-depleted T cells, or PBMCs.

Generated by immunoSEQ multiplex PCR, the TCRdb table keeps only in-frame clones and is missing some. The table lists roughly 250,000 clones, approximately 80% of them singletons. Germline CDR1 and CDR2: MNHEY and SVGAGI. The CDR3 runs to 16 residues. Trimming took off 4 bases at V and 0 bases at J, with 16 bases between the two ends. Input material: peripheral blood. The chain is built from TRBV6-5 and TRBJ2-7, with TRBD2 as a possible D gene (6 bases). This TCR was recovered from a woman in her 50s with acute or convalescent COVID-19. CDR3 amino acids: CASSSRGGDSSYEQYF. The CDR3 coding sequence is TGTGCCAGCAGTTCCCGGGGAGGCGATAGCTCCTACGAGCAGTACTTC.